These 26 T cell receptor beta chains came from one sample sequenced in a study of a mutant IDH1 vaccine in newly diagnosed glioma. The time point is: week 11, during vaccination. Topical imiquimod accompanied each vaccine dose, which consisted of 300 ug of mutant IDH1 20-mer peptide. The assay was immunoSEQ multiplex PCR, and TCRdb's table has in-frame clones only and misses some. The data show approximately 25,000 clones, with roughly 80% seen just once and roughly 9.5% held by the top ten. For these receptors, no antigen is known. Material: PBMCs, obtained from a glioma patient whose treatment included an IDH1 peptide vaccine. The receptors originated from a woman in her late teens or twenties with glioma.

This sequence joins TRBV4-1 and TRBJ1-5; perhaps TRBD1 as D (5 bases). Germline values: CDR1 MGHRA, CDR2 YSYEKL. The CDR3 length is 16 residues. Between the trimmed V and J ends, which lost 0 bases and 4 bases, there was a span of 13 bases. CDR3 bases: TGCGCCAGCAGCCAAGACCCCGGGACCGGGAATCAGCCCCAGCATTTT. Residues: CASSQDPGTGNQPQHF.

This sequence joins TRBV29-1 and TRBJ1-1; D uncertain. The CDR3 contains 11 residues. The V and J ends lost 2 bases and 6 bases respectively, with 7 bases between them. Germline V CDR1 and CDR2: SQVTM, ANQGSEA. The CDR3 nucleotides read TGCAGCGTTGAAAAATTTGCTGAAGCTTTCTTT. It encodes CSVEKFAEAFF.

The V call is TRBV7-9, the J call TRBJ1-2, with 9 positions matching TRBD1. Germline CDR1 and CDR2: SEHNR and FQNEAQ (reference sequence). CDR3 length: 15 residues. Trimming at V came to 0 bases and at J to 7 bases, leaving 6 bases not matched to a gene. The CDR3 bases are TGTGCCAGCAGCTTAGCTTACAGGGGGCTGCTTGGCTACACCTTC. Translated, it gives CASSLAYRGLLGYTF.

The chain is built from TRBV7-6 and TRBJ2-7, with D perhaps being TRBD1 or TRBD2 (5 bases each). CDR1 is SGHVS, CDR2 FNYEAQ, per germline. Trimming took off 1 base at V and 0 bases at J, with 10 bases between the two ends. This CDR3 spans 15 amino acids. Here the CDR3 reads CASSLGLGPSYEQYF. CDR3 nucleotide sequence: TGTGCCAGCAGCTTAGGATTGGGACCCTCCTACGAGCAGTACTTC.

CDR3 in DNA: TGTGCCAGCAGCCAAGACTGGACTAGCGGGTCCAATGAGCAGTTCTTC. This gives the protein CASSQDWTSGSNEQFF. The chain has TRBV4-2 and TRBJ2-1, with TRBD2 identical over 11 bases. The length of the CDR3 is 16 residues. Germline values: CDR1 LGHNA, CDR2 YNFKEQ. The J segment lost 6 bases and the V segment lost 0 bases, leaving 4 bases of the junction unmatched.

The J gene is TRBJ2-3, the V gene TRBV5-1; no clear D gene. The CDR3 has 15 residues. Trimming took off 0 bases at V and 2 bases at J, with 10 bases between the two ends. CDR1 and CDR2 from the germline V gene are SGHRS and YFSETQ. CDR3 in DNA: TGCGCCAGCAGCTTGGGAGGAGTTCCCACAGATACGCAGTATTTT. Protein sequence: CASSLGGVPTDTQYF.

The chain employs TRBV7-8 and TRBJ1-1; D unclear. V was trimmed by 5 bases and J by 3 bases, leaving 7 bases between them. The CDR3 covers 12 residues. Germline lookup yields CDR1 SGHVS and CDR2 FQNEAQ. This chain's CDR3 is CASSSQDTEAFF. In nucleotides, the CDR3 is TGTGCCAGCAGCAGCCAGGACACTGAAGCTTTCTTT.

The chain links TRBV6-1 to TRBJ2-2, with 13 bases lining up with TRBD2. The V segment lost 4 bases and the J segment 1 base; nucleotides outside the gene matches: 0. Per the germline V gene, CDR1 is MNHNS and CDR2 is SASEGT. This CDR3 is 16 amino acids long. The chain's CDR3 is CASSGLAGGNTGELFF. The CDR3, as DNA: TGTGCCAGCAGTGGACTAGCGGGGGGGAACACCGGGGAGCTGTTTTTT.

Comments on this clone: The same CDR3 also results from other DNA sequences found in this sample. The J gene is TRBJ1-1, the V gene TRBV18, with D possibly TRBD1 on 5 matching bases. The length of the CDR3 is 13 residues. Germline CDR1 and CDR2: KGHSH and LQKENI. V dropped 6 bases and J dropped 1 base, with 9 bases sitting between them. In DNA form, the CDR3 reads TGTGCCAGCTCTAGGCAGGGGAACACTGAAGCTTTCTTT. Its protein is CASSRQGNTEAFF.

CDR3 DNA sequence: TGTGCCAGCAGTTACTCGATGCCGGGTTTGTATGGCTACACCTTC. Translating it yields CASSYSMPGLYGYTF. V usage is TRBV6-5 and J usage is TRBJ1-2; no reliable D call. Trimming removed 0 bases from V and 5 bases from J, with 13 bases in between. This CDR3 is 15 amino acids long. Germline V gene data show CDR1 as MNHEY and CDR2 as SVGAGI.

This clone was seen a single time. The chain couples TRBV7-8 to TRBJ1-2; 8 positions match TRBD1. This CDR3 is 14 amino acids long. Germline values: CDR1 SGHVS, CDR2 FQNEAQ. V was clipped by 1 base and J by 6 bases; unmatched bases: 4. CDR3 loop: CASSLVSDRDGYTF. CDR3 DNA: TGTGCCAGCAGCTTAGTATCGGACAGGGATGGCTACACCTTC.

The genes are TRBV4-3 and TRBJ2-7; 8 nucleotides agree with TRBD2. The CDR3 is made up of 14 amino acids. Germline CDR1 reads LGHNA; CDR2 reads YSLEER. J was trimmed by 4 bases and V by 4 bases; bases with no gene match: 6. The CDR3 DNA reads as TGCGCCAGCAGCCCTACCGGGACTAGGTACGAGCAGTACTTC. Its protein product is CASSPTGTRYEQYF.

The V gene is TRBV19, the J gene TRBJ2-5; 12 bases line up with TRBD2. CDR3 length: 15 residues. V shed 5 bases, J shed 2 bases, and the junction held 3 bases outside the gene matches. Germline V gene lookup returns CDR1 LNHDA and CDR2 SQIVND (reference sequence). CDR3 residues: CASSPGLAGQETQYF. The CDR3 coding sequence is TGTGCCAGTAGTCCAGGACTAGCGGGGCAAGAGACCCAGTACTTC. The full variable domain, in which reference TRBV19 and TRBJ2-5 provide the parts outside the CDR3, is DGGITQSPKYLFRKEGQNVTLSCEQNLNHDAMYWYRQDPGQGLRLIYYSQIVNDFQKGDIAEGYSVSREKKESFPLTVTSAQKNPTAFYLCASSPGLAGQETQYFGPGTRLLVL.

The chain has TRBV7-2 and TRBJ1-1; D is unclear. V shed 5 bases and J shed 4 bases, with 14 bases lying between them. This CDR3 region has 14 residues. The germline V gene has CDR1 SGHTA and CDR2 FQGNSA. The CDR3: CASSTTGWGTEAFF. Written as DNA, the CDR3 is TGTGCCAGCAGCACAACCGGCTGGGGCACTGAAGCTTTCTTT.

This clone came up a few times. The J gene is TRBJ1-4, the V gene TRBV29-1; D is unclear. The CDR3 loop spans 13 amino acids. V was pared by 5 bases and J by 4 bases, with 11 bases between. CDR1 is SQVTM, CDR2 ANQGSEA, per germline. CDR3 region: CSVNSDYNEKLFF. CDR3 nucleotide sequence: TGCAGCGTTAACAGCGATTATAATGAAAAACTGTTTTTT.

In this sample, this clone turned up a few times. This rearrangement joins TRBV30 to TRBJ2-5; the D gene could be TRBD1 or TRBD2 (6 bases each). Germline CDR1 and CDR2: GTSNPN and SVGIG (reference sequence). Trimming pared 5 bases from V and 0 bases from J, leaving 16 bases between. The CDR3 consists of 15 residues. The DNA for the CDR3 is TGTGCCTGGGGCTTTGGGGGGCGATACCAAGAGACCCAGTACTTC. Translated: CAWGFGGRYQETQYF.

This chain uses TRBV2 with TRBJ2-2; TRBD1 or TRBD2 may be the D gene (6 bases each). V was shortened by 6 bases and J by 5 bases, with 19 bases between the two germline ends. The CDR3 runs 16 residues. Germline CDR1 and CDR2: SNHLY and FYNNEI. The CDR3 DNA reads TGTGCCAGCAGAGAGCAACACGGGGGACAAACCGGGGAGCTGTTTTTT. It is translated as CASREQHGGQTGELFF. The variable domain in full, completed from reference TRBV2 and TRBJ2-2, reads EPEVTQTPSHQVTQMGQEVILRCVPISNHLYFYWYRQILGQKVEFLVSFYNNEISEKSEIFDDQFSVERPDGSNFTLKIRSTKLEDSAMYFCASREQHGGQTGELFFGEGSRLTVL.

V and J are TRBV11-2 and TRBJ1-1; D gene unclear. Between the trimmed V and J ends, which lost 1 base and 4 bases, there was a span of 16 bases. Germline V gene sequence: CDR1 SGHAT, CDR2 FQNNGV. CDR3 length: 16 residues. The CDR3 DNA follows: TGTGCCAGCAGCTTAGGCGTGAGGTTGGTGGGCACTGAAGCTTTCTTT. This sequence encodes CASSLGVRLVGTEAFF.

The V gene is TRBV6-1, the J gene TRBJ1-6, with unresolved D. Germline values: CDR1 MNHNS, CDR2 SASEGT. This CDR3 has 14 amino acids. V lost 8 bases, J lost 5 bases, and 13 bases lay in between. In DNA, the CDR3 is TGTGCCAGCGTCGCGGAACGTAATAATTCACCCCTCCACTTT. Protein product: CASVAERNNSPLHF.

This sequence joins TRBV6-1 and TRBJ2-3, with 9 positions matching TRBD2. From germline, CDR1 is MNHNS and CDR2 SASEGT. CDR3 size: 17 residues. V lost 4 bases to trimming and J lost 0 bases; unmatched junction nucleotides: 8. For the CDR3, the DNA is TGTGCCAGCAGTGCCCTTAGCGGGGGCAAAAGCACAGATACGCAGTATTTT. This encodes CASSALSGGKSTDTQYF.

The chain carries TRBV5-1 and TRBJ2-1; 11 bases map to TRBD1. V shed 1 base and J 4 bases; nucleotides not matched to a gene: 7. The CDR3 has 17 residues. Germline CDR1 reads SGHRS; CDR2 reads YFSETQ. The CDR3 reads CASSLPGGTGGYNEQFF. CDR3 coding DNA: TGCGCCAGCAGCTTGCCGGGGGGGACAGGGGGATACAATGAGCAGTTCTTC.

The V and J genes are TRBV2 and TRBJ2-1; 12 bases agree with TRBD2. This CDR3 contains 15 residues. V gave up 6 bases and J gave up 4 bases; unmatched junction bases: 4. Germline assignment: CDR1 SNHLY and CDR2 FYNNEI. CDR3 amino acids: CASRGGLAGYNEQFF. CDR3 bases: TGTGCCAGCAGGGGGGGACTAGCGGGTTACAATGAGCAGTTCTTC. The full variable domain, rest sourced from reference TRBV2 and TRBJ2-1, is EPEVTQTPSHQVTQMGQEVILRCVPISNHLYFYWYRQILGQKVEFLVSFYNNEISEKSEIFDDQFSVERPDGSNFTLKIRSTKLEDSAMYFCASRGGLAGYNEQFFGPGTRLTVL.

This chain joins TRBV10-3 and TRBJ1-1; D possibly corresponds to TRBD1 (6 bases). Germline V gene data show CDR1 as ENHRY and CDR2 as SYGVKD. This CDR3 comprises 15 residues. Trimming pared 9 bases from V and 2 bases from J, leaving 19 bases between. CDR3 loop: CAIREDRSDNTEAFF. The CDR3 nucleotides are TGTGCCATTAGAGAGGACAGATCTGATAACACTGAAGCTTTCTTT.

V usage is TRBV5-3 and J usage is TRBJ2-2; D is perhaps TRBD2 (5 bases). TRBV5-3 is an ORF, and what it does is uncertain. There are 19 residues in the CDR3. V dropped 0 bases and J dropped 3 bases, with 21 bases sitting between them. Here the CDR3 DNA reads TGTGCCAGAAGCTTGGGTTATCGCATGAGGGAGCATCACACCGGGGAGCTGTTTTTT. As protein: CARSLGYRMREHHTGELFF.

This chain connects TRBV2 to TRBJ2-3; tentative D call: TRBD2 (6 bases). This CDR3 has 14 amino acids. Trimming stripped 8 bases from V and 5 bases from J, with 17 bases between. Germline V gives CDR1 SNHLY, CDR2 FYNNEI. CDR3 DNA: TGTGCCAGCGCGGGGATCTCGGCGATAGATACGCAGTATTTT. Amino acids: CASAGISAIDTQYF.

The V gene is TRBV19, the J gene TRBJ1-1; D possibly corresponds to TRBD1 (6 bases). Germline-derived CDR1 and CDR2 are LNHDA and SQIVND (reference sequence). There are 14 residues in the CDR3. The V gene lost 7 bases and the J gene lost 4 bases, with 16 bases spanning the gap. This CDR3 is CASTLTGTSTEAFF. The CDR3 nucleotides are TGTGCCAGTACCCTGACAGGTACGAGCACTGAAGCTTTCTTT.